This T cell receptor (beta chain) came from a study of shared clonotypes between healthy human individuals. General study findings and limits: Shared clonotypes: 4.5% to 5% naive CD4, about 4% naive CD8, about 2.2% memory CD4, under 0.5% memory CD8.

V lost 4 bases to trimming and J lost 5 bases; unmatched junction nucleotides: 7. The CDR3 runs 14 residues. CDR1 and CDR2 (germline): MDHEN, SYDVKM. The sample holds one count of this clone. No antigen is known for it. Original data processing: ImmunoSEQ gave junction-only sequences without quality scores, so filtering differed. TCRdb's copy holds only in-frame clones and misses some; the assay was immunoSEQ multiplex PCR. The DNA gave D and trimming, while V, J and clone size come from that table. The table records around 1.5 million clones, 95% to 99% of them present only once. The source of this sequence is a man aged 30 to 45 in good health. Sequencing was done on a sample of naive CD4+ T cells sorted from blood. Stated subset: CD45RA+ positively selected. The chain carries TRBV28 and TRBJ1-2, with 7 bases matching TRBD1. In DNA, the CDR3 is TGTGCCAGCAGTTCGGTCAGGGGGAAATATGGCTACACCTTC. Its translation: CASSSVRGKYGYTF.